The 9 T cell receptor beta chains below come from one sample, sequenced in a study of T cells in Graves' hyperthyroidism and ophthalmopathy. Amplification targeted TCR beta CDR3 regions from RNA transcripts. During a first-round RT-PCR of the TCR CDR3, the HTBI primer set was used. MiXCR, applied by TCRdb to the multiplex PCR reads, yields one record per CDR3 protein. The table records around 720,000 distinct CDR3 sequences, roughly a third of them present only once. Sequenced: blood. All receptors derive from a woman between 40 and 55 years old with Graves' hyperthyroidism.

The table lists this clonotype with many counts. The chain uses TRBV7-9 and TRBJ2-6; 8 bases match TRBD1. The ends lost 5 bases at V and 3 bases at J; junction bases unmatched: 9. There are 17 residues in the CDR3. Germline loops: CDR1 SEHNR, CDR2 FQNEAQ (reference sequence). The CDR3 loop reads CASSTGQGRSGANVLTF. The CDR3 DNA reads TGTGCCAGCAGCACCGGACAGGGCCGTAGTGGGGCCAACGTCCTGACTTTC.

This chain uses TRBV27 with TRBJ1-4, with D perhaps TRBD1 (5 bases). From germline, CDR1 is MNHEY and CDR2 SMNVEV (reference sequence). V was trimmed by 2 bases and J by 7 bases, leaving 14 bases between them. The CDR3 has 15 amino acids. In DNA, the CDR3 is TGTGCCAGCAGTTTAGGGGGACCGGGTGGTGAAAAACTGTTTTTT. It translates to CASSLGGPGGEKLFF.

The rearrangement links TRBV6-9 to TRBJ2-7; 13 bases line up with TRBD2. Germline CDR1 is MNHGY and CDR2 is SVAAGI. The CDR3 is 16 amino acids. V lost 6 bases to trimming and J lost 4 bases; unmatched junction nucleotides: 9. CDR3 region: CASRDTSGRAWYEQYF. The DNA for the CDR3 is TGTGCCAGCAGAGATACTAGCGGGAGGGCCTGGTACGAGCAGTACTTC.

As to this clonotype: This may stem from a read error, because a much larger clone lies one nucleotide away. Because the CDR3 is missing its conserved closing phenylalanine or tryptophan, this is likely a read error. The DNA for the CDR3 is TGTGCCAGTAGTATTTGGGCGTCGGGCACTGAAGCTTTCCTT. The encoded protein is CASSIWASGTEAFL. The rearrangement joins TRBV19 to TRBJ1-1; no clear D. Trimming left V 3 bases short and J 4 bases short, with 12 bases between. The CDR3 runs 14 residues. Germline lookup yields CDR1 LNHDA and CDR2 SQIVND (reference sequence).

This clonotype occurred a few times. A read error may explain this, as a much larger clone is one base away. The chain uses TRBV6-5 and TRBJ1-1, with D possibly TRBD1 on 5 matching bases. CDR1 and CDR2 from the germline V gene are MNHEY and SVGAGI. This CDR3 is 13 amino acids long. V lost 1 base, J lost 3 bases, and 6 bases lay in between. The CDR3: CASSYWGYTEAFF. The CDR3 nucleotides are TGTGCCAGCAGTTACTGGGGGTACACTGAAGCTTTCTTT.

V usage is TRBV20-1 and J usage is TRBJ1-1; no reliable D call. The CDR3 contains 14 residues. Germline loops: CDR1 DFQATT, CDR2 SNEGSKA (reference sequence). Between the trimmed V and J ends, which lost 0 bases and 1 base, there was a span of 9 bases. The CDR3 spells CSARDRRKNTEAFF. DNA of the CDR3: TGCAGTGCTAGAGATAGGCGAAAGAACACTGAAGCTTTCTTT.

This CDR3 reads CASSDYGTTNTGELFF. CDR3 DNA sequence: TGTGCCAGCAGTGACTACGGGACAACGAACACCGGGGAGCTGTTTTTT. The chain carries TRBV2 and TRBJ2-2, with a tentative D call TRBD1 (6 bases). The length of the CDR3 is 16 residues. With 3 bases removed from V and 0 bases from J, the gap between germline ends came to 11 bases. The V gene's germline CDR1 is SNHLY and CDR2 FYNNEI.

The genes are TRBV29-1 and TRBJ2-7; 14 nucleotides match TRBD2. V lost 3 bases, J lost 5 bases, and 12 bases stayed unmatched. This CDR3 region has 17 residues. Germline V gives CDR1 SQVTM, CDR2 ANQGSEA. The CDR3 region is CSVDPGTSGRIGHEQYF. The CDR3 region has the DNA TGCAGCGTTGACCCCGGGACTAGCGGGAGAATCGGCCACGAGCAGTACTTC.

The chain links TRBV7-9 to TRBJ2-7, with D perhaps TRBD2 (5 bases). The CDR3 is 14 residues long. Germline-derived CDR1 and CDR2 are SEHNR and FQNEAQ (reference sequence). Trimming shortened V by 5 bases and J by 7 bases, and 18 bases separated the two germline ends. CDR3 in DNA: TGTGCCAGCAGCCGCACCGGAGGTCCTCCTGAGCAGTACTTC. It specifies CASSRTGGPPEQYF.